Here is one TCR beta chain with its context. As yet, its antigen is unknown. CDR3 length: 11 residues. The source of the sample is a study of blood T cells in healthy people across ages. Study conclusions and caveats: The diversity estimates, figures obtained from one million T cells, were considered underestimates. Versus aged donors, long-lived donors had higher diversity and more naive CD4+ cells.

Sample-barcoded 5' priming and a J-beta primer mix drove a second PCR of roughly 7 to 11 cycles. One entry per CDR3 protein results from TCRdb running MiXCR on the 5' RACE reads. The table lists 750,000 to 950,000 distinct CDR3 sequences, 20% to 30% of them singletons. The sample also formed part of further work on T cells of mothers and their children.

The receptor's source is a boy aged 10-17 years in good health. The sequenced sample consisted of blood. J is TRBJ2-1 and V is TRBV21-1; the table calls TRBD2, which could not be checked here. The J call may be incorrect, as the DNA end agrees better with TRBJ2-7. TRBV21-1 is a pseudogene segment. CDR3 loop: CASKDFDEQYF. The DNA of the CDR3 is TGTGCCAGCAAGGACTTCGACGAGCAGTACTTC.